This TCR beta chain was documented in a study of identical twins. Study-wide points: For out-of-frame alpha sequences shared by twins, low generation probability was in excess. High-abundance cord blood beta clonotypes had fewer insertions; memory repertoires showed none. Models predicted less out-of-frame TCR alpha sharing in monozygotic twins than was found.

All donors were healthy Caucasians. MiXCR was run by TCRdb on the 5' RACE reads, yielding one entry per CDR3 protein. The sample lists about 810,000 distinct CDR3 sequences, roughly an eighth occurring once. This clonotype was seen a few times. The antigen is not known. Looked up from germline, CDR1 is MNHEY and CDR2 is SVGAGI. This CDR3 is built from 16 residues. The ends lost 0 bases at V and 2 bases at J; junction bases unmatched: 6. These data also featured in a second study, about yellow fever vaccine responses in identical twins.

Sequencing was performed on PBMCs. V and J are TRBV6-5 and TRBJ2-7; 8 bases line up with TRBD2. This TCR was sampled from a young woman in good health. CDR3 DNA sequence: TGTGCCAGCAGTTACTCGGGTAGCGGGAATACCTACGAGCAGTACTTC. Amino acid sequence: CASSYSGSGNTYEQYF.